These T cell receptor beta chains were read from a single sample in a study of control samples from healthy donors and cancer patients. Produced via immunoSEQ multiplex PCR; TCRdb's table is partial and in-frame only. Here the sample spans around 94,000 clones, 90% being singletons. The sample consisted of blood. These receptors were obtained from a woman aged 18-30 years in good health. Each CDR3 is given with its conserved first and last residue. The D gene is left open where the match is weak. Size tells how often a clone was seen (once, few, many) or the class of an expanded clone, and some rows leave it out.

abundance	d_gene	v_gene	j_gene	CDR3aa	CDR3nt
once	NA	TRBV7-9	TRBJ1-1	CASSPSLGTEAFF	TGTGCCAGCAGCCCGTCATTAGGTACTGAAGCTTTCTTT
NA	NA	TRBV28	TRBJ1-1	CASRGWFDTEAFF	TGTGCCAGCAGAGGGTGGTTCGACACTGAAGCTTTCTTT
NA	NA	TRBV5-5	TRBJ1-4	CASSFHASGVLATNEKLFF	TGTGCCAGCAGCTTTCACGCGTCAGGGGTCCTTGCAACTAATGAAAAACTGTTTTTT
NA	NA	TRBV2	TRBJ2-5	CASSERLDKETQYF	TGTGCCAGCAGTGAAAGACTGGATAAAGAGACCCAGTACTTC
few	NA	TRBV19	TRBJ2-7	CASSVVQGHEQYF	TGTGCCAGTAGTGTCGTACAGGGCCACGAGCAGTACTTC
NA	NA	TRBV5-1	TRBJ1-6	CASSLAQGYNSPLHF	TGCGCCAGCAGCTTGGCACAGGGCTATAATTCACCCCTCCACTTT
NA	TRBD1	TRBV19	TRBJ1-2	CASSIWDRVLNYGYTF	TGTGCCAGTAGTATTTGGGACAGGGTTTTGAACTATGGCTACACCTTC
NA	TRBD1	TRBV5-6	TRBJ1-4	CASSYRAGTANEKLFF	TGTGCCAGCAGCTATAGGGCCGGGACAGCTAATGAAAAACTGTTTTTT
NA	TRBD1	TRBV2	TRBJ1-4	CAMGTVNEKLFF	TGTGCCATGGGGACAGTAAATGAAAAACTGTTTTTT
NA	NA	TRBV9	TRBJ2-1	CASSVTRDEQFF	TGTGCCAGCAGCGTAACCAGGGATGAGCAGTTCTTC
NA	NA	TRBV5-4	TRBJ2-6	CASSLSGANVLTF	TGTGCCAGCAGCTTGAGCGGGGCCAACGTCCTGACTTTC
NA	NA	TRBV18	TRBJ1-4	CASSLIAANEKLFF	TGTGCCAGCTCACTGATAGCCGCTAATGAAAAACTGTTTTTT
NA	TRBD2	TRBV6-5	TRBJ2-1	CASRPGLVLNEQFF	TGTGCCAGCAGGCCGGGACTAGTGCTCAATGAGCAGTTCTTC
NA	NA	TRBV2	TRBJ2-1	CASSERSEQFF	TGTGCCAGCAGTGAAAGGAGTGAGCAGTTCTTC
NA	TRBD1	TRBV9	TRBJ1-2	CASSVNRGNYGYTF	TGTGCCAGCAGCGTGAACAGGGGAAACTATGGCTACACCTTC
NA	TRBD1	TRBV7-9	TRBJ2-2	CASSSRDRGNTGELFF	TGTGCCAGCAGCTCCCGGGACAGGGGAAACACCGGGGAGCTGTTTTTT
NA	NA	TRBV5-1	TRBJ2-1	CASSLGGAESYNEQFF	TGCGCCAGCAGCTTGGGGGGGGCGGAGTCCTACAATGAGCAGTTCTTC
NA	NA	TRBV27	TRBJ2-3	CASSFQVSTDTQYF	TGTGCCAGCAGTTTCCAAGTTAGCACAGATACGCAGTATTTT
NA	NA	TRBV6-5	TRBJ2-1	CASTSVGAPDNEQFF	TGTGCCAGCACCTCGGTGGGGGCCCCAGACAATGAGCAGTTCTTC
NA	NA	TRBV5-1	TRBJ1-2	CASSLSRESTYGYTF	TGCGCCAGCAGCTTGAGTAGGGAATCTACCTATGGCTACACCTTC
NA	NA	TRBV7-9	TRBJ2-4	CASSFPTGAKNIQYF	TGTGCCAGCAGCTTCCCGACAGGCGCCAAAAACATTCAGTACTTC
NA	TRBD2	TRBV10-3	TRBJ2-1	CAIRPALGGSYNEQFF	TGTGCCATCAGGCCCGCCTTGGGGGGGTCATACAATGAGCAGTTCTTC
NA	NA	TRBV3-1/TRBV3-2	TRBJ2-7	CASSQDRDPRGQYF	TGTGCCAGCAGCCAAGACCGGGATCCAAGAGGGCAGTACTTC
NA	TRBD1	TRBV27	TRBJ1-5	CASSYRLGTAKGQPQHF	TGTGCCAGCAGCTACCGATTAGGGACAGCCAAAGGACAGCCCCAGCATTTT
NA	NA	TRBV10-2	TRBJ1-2	CASSEGRADYGYTF	TGCGCCAGCAGTGAGGGCAGGGCGGACTATGGCTACACCTTC
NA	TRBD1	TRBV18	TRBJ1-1	CASSPMTGGNTEAFF	TGTGCCAGCTCACCGATGACAGGGGGGAACACTGAAGCTTTCTTT
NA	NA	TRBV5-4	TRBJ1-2	CASSLGGVYGYTF	TGTGCCAGCAGCTTGGGCGGGGTCTATGGCTACACCTTC
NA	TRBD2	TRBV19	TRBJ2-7	CASSRGTSGGYEQYF	TGTGCCAGTAGTAGAGGGACTAGCGGGGGTTACGAGCAGTACTTC
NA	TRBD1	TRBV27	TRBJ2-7	CASSLGQEAYEQYF	TGTGCCAGCAGTTTAGGACAGGAAGCCTACGAGCAGTACTTC
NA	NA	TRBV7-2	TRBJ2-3	CASSLGLVGDTQYF	TGTGCCAGCAGCTTAGGACTAGTGGGAGATACGCAGTATTTT
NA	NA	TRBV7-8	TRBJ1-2	CASSLRREGDGYTF	TGTGCCAGCAGCTTACGGCGGGAGGGAGATGGCTACACCTTC
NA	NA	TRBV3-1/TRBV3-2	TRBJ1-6	CASSHQGENSPLHF	TGTGCCAGCAGCCATCAGGGTGAGAATTCACCCCTCCACTTT
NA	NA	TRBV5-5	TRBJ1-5	CASSLGTQHF	TGTGCCAGCAGCTTAGGAACCCAGCATTTT
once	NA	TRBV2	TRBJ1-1	CASSVTMNTEAFF	TGTGCCAGCAGTGTAACTATGAACACTGAAGCTTTCTTT
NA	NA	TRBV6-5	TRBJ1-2	CASSYGQSYGYTF	TGTGCCAGCAGTTACGGACAGAGCTATGGCTACACCTTC
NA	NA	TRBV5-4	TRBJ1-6	CASSFGSENSPLHF	TGTGCCAGCAGCTTTGGATCGGAAAATTCACCCCTCCACTTT
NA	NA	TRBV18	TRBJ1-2	CASSPDSGFEGYTF	TGTGCCAGCTCACCGGACAGCGGGTTCGAAGGCTACACCTTC
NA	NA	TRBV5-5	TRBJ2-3	CASSRATDTQYF	TGTGCCAGCAGCCGCGCCACAGATACGCAGTATTTT
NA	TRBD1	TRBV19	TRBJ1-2	CASSLGGQDNYGYTF	TGTGCCAGTAGCTTGGGAGGACAGGATAACTATGGCTACACCTTC
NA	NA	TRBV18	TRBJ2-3	CASSPPGVYTDTQYF	TGTGCCAGCTCACCGCCAGGGGTCTACACAGATACGCAGTATTTT
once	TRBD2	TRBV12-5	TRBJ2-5	CASGRSTSGGPAQYF	TGTGCTAGTGGTCGCTCGACTAGCGGGGGACCAGCCCAGTACTTC
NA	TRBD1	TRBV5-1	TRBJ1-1	CASSPEGQGEAFF	TGCGCCAGCAGCCCAGAAGGACAGGGGGAAGCTTTCTTT
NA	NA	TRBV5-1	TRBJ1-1	CASSSRGIVALDTEAFF	TGCGCCAGCAGCTCACGGGGTATCGTAGCATTGGACACTGAAGCTTTCTTT
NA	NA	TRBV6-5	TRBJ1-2	CASSLTLNYGYTF	TGTGCCAGCAGTTTGACACTTAACTATGGCTACACCTTC
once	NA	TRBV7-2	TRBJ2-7	CASSQGGISYEQYF	TGTGCCAGCAGCCAGGGGGGGATCTCCTACGAGCAGTACTTC
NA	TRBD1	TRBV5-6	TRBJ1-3	CASSGTGDLSGNTIYF	TGTGCCAGCAGCGGGACAGGGGACCTCTCTGGAAACACCATATATTTT
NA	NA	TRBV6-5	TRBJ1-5	CASSSRVDSNQPQHF	TGTGCCAGCAGTTCCCGAGTCGATAGCAATCAGCCCCAGCATTTT
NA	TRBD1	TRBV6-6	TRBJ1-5	CASSLDRGDQPQHF	TGTGCCAGCAGTCTGGACAGGGGAGATCAGCCCCAGCATTTT
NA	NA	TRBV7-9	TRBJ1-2	CASSLAEQGGRWNYGYTF	TGTGCCAGCAGCTTAGCGGAACAGGGTGGGAGATGGAACTATGGCTACACCTTC
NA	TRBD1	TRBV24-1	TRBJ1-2	CATSDFDRARGYTF	TGTGCCACCAGTGATTTCGACAGGGCGCGGGGCTACACCTTC
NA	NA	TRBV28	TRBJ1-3	CASSFSPLSGNTIYF	TGTGCCAGCAGTTTTTCACCCCTCTCTGGAAACACCATATATTTT
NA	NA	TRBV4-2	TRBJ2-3	CASSQERGAGTDTQYF	TGTGCCAGCAGCCAAGAGCGCGGGGCCGGCACAGATACGCAGTATTTT
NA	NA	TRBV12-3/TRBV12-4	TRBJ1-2	CASSLGPEDGYTF	TGTGCCAGCAGTTTAGGGCCGGAGGATGGCTACACCTTC
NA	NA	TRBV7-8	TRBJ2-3	CASSPPGWADTQYF	TGTGCCAGCAGCCCGCCGGGGTGGGCAGATACGCAGTATTTT
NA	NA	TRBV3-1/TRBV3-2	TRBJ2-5	CASSQERITTQYF	TGTGCCAGCAGCCAAGAACGGATCACAACCCAGTACTTC
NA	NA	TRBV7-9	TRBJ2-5	CASSPRGGSQETQYF	TGTGCCAGCAGCCCGCGGGGAGGCTCACAAGAGACCCAGTACTTC
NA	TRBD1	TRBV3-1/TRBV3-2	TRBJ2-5	CASSQSLPQGETQYF	TGTGCCAGCAGCCAAAGTCTCCCACAGGGGGAGACCCAGTACTTC
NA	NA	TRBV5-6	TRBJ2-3	CASSLYRGTDTQYF	TGTGCCAGCAGCTTGTATAGGGGCACAGATACGCAGTATTTT